The entry below gives a single TCR beta chain sequence along with its context. The antigen is not known. The sample originates from a study of T-cell reconstitution after alpha-beta-depleted transplantation in children. Study outcomes and limitations: About two months after transplant, alpha-beta T cells reportedly came from several hundred expanded graft clones.

Germline values: CDR1 DFQATT, CDR2 SNEGSKA (reference sequence). This CDR3 is built from 14 residues. Losses at the gene ends were 0 bases for V and 9 bases for J; bases not matched to a gene: 9. Construction of the TCRbeta library involved unique molecular identifiers. TCRdb ran MiXCR on the PCR reads and lists one entry per CDR3 protein. Found here are 300,000 or so distinct CDR3 sequences, roughly 25% of them singletons; the top ten hold roughly 9.7%. The TCR comes from a male patient between 10 and 17 years old who had a stem cell transplant for acute lymphoblastic leukemia, so the T cells may come from the graft donor. This specimen was PBMCs, mostly from graft donor cells, taken 180 days after TCRalphabeta/CD19-depleted stem cell transplant. This chain uses TRBV20-1 with TRBJ1-1, with TRBD1 matching 8 bases. In nucleotides, the CDR3 is TGCAGTGCTAGAGAGAACAGGGGGGTGATGAAAGCTTTCTTT. Amino acids: CSARENRGVMKAFF.